This T cell receptor (beta chain) is drawn from a study of technical replicates of blood from four donors. Sequencing used immunoSEQ multiplex PCR; TCRdb keeps in-frame clones, though not all of them. In the table there are about 80,000 clones, roughly 94% of which are singletons. The germline CDR1 and CDR2 sequences are MGHRA and YSYEKL. This CDR3 is built from 15 residues. About this clone itself: The junction does not match germline at one end; this may be a read error.

The chain is built from TRBV4-1 and TRBJ2-5; 7 positions agree with TRBD2. The clonotype was recovered from a human donor in good health. The sequencing input was T cells isolated from PBMCs. CDR3 loop: CASSQDWTRGLITNF. The CDR3 region has the DNA TGCGCCAGCAGCCAAGATTGGACGAGGGGACTAATCACCAACTTC.